This T cell receptor beta chain was retrieved from a study of cytomegalovirus exposure and HLA in healthy donors. Study-wide points: Reports indicated that the classifier achieved high specificity and sensitivity in diagnosing cytomegalovirus status. Immune exposure information available was restricted to CMV serostatus.

To note about this clone: Its antigen is unidentified.

In the PCR, 60 Vbeta and 13 Jbeta primers were used. The repertoire was sequenced with immunoSEQ multiplex PCR; TCRdb's copy has only in-frame clones and lacks some. The table lists approximately 47,000 clones. This CDR3 has 16 residues. The V and J ends lost 3 bases and 3 bases, in that order; junction bases with no gene match: 10. Germline CDR1 is SGHDT and CDR2 is YYEEEE. This TCR derives from a male donor in good health and CMV-seronegative. This chain joins TRBV5-6 and TRBJ1-1; TRBD1 matches at 8 bases. Sample: PBMCs. The CDR3, as DNA: TGTGCCAGCAGCTACGACAGGGGCGATGGAGACACTGAAGCTTTCTTT. This codes for CASSYDRGDGDTEAFF.